This TCR beta chain was captured by sequencing in a study of blood T cells in healthy people across ages. For the second PCR, which ran for about 7 to 11 cycles, a sample-barcoded 5' primer and a J-beta primer mix were used. TCRdb independently ran MiXCR on the 5' RACE reads; one entry per CDR3 protein. Of some 880,000 distinct CDR3 sequences in the sample, 36% are singletons; the top ten hold roughly 13%. The V gene's germline CDR1 is LNHNV and CDR2 YYDKDF (reference sequence). The CDR3 extends over 17 amino acids. Unmatched junction bases numbered 17, after V lost 2 bases and J lost 7 bases. The TCR sequence derives from a man in his late teens or twenties in good health. J is TRBJ2-7 and V is TRBV15; TRBD1 agrees at 7 bases. The specimen sequenced was blood. The CDR3 reads CATSRNTGTVKLNEQYF. CDR3 nucleotides: TGTGCCACCAGCAGAAATACCGGGACAGTTAAGCTCAATGAGCAGTACTTC.